A single sample gave rise to the 22 T cell receptor beta chains below, sequenced in a study of cytomegalovirus exposure and HLA in healthy donors. The PCR had 60 Vbeta and 13 Jbeta primers. TCRdb keeps only in-frame clones here, not all; method: immunoSEQ multiplex PCR. Here the sample spans 110,000 to 150,000 clones, 75% to 80% being singletons. What was sequenced was PBMCs. These receptor sequences come from a woman aged 25 to 39 in good health and CMV-seronegative.

The V and J genes are TRBV19 and TRBJ1-1, with TRBD1 matching 8 bases. The CDR3 runs to 15 residues. The germline CDR1 and CDR2 sequences are LNHDA and SQIVND (reference sequence). With V trimmed by 5 bases and J by 1 base, 6 bases remained unmatched. CDR3 DNA: TGTGCCAGTAGTTTAAAAGGGACAGGGAACACTGAAGCTTTCTTT. Encoded protein: CASSLKGTGNTEAFF.

V is TRBV27 and J is TRBJ1-6, with TRBD1 as a possible D gene (6 bases). Trimming pared 7 bases from V and 9 bases from J, leaving 19 bases between. This CDR3 has 15 residues. CDR1 and CDR2 (germline): MNHEY, SMNVEV (reference sequence). CDR3 residues: CASTPAAGASSPLHF. The CDR3 nucleotides read TGTGCCAGCACCCCAGCGGCGGGGGCAAGTTCACCCCTCCACTTT.

The CDR3 nucleotides are TGCGCCAGCAGCCACCTGCTTGGACAACCGAGGAATGAGCAGTTCTTC. Its protein product is CASSHLLGQPRNEQFF. V is TRBV4-3 and J is TRBJ2-1; tentatively, D is TRBD1 (5 bases). Germline V CDR1 and CDR2: LGHNA, YSLEER. V lost 3 bases and J 7 bases, leaving 19 bases between the germline ends. CDR3 length: 16 amino acids.

The chain employs TRBV27 and TRBJ1-2; maybe TRBD1 (6 bases). Trimming cost V 5 bases and J 4 bases, with 11 bases left between them. CDR3 length: 13 amino acids. Germline V gives CDR1 MNHEY, CDR2 SMNVEV (reference sequence). The CDR3: CASSRDRIYGYTF. For the CDR3, the DNA is TGTGCCAGCAGTAGAGACAGGATCTATGGCTACACCTTC.

This clone has a single count. V usage is TRBV7-3 and J usage is TRBJ1-2; D unclear. V was clipped by 5 bases and J by 8 bases, with 15 bases between them. The CDR3 sequence is 13 residues long. Germline V gene lookup returns CDR1 SGHTA and CDR2 FQGTGA. The DNA of the CDR3 is TGTGCCAGCAGCCACGACGGGTTCCTCGGCTACACCTTC. It encodes CASSHDGFLGYTF.

The V gene is TRBV5-6, the J gene TRBJ2-7, with 11 bases lining up with TRBD2. The germline V gene encodes CDR1 SGHDT and CDR2 YYEEEE. The CDR3 totals 15 residues. Germline trimming cut 4 bases from V and 6 bases from J; bases unmatched to any gene: 9. CDR3 sequence (DNA): TGTGCCAGCAGCCAAATTAGCGGGGGGGCTGGCGAGCAGTACTTC. Translating gives CASSQISGGAGEQYF.

This chain links TRBV5-1 with TRBJ2-5; no firm D call. The CDR3 spans 13 residues. Germline CDR1 and CDR2: SGHRS and YFSETQ. V was trimmed by 0 bases and J by 5 bases, leaving 8 bases between them. The CDR3 nucleotides are TGCGCCAGCAGCTTGGACGGCAGGGAGACCCAGTACTTC. Residues: CASSLDGRETQYF.

This clone was seen only a few times. The chain couples TRBV5-1 to TRBJ2-5, with D possibly being TRBD2 (5 bases). The CDR3 contains 14 residues. Germline V gene data show CDR1 as SGHRS and CDR2 as YFSETQ. The V and J ends lost 3 bases and 0 bases respectively, with 9 bases between them. The CDR3 loop is CASSSGGYQETQYF. The CDR3 DNA sequence: TGCGCCAGCAGCTCTGGCGGGTACCAAGAGACCCAGTACTTC.

This sequence joins TRBV30 and TRBJ2-2, with 8 bases that match TRBD2. Losses at the gene ends were 6 bases for V and 3 bases for J; bases not matched to a gene: 3. This CDR3 is 13 amino acids long. Germline CDR1 and CDR2: GTSNPN and SVGIG (reference sequence). CDR3 in DNA: TGTGCCTGCTCGCGGGGGGACACCGGGGAGCTGTTTTTT. It codes for CACSRGDTGELFF.

A single count supports this clone. The CDR3 region is CASSLKSGGTNTGELFF. For the CDR3, the DNA is TGTGCCAGCAGCTTGAAAAGCGGGGGCACTAACACCGGGGAGCTGTTTTTT. V usage is TRBV5-4 and J usage is TRBJ2-2; TRBD2 matches 8 bases. The V and J ends lost 1 base and 2 bases, in that order; junction bases with no gene match: 7. CDR3 size: 17 residues. Germline lookup yields CDR1 SGHNT and CDR2 YYREEE (reference sequence).

The chain combines TRBV4-1 with TRBJ1-6; tentative D call: TRBD1 (6 bases). This CDR3 region has 15 residues. Trimming stripped 4 bases from V and 5 bases from J, with 12 bases between. Germline lookup yields CDR1 MGHRA and CDR2 YSYEKL. CDR3 sequence reads: CASSPRRDNNSPLHF. The CDR3 DNA sequence: TGCGCCAGCAGCCCCCGCAGGGACAATAATTCACCCCTCCACTTT.

This rearrangement joins TRBV7-3 to TRBJ1-3; D might be TRBD1 (5 bases). Trimming removed 3 bases at V and 0 bases at J, with 12 bases between. This CDR3 is built from 16 residues. Per germline, CDR1 SGHTA and CDR2 FQGTGA. The CDR3 DNA is TGTGCCAGCAGCTTCGCGGGACGTAGCTCTGGAAACACCATATATTTT. Translated, it gives CASSFAGRSSGNTIYF.

V usage is TRBV9 and J usage is TRBJ1-6; TRBD1 is a possible D gene (6 bases). CDR1 is SGDLS, CDR2 YYNGEE, per germline. Deletions cut 1 base from V and 0 bases from J, with 11 bases between. This CDR3 is 17 amino acids long. CDR3 in amino acids: CASSVTGSDSYNSPLHF. Here the CDR3 DNA reads TGTGCCAGCAGCGTAACAGGGTCCGACTCCTATAATTCACCCCTCCACTTT.

This clone was counted a few times. V and J are TRBV5-8 and TRBJ2-7, with D perhaps TRBD2 (6 bases). V shed 4 bases and J shed 2 bases, with 19 bases lying between them. The CDR3 contains 16 residues. From germline, CDR1 is SGHTS and CDR2 YDEGEE. The CDR3 DNA follows: TGTGCCAGCAGCCTCGGGGGTGCAGGTAAAGCCTACGAGCAGTACTTC. It yields the protein CASSLGGAGKAYEQYF.

The J gene is TRBJ2-1, the V gene TRBV4-1; a possible D gene is TRBD2 (7 bases). CDR3 length: 14 residues. Trimming cost V 4 bases and J 8 bases, with 15 bases left between them. Germline-derived CDR1 and CDR2 are MGHRA and YSYEKL. The CDR3 DNA follows: TGCGCCAGCAGCCCTGGGGGGGGCTTCTATGAGCAGTTCTTC. This gives the protein CASSPGGGFYEQFF.

The gene calls are TRBV7-3 and TRBJ1-1, with a possible D match to TRBD1 (6 bases). The germline gives CDR1 SGHTA, CDR2 FQGTGA. This CDR3 is 12 amino acids long. V was pared by 2 bases and J by 7 bases, with 8 bases between. DNA of the CDR3: TGTGCCAGCAGCTTACGGACAGATGAAGCTTTCTTT. The encoded protein is CASSLRTDEAFF.

The chain is built from TRBV28 and TRBJ1-2, with 9 bases that match TRBD1. CDR3 size: 14 residues. CDR1 MDHEN and CDR2 SYDVKM come from the germline V gene. With 4 bases clipped from V and 5 bases from J, the junction kept 5 bases outside the gene matches. The CDR3 DNA reads TGTGCCAGCAGTTGGGACAGGGCAGGGTATGGCTACACCTTC. Translated: CASSWDRAGYGYTF.

J is TRBJ1-5 and V is TRBV27; a weak D match, TRBD1 (5 bases). Germline V gene sequence: CDR1 MNHEY, CDR2 SMNVEV (reference sequence). The CDR3 is 14 amino acids. Trimming removed 7 bases from V and 3 bases from J, with 13 bases in between. The chain's CDR3 is CASMGGSVNQPQHF. In nucleotides, the CDR3 is TGTGCCAGCATGGGGGGGAGTGTCAATCAGCCCCAGCATTTT.

The rearrangement joins TRBV6-5 to TRBJ1-2; a possible D gene is TRBD1 (6 bases). Germline values: CDR1 MNHEY, CDR2 SVGAGI. Between the trimmed V and J ends, which lost 2 bases and 1 base, there was a span of 8 bases. The CDR3 has 14 residues. The CDR3 coding sequence is TGTGCCAGCAGTTACCGACAGGTTAACTATGGCTACACCTTC. Translated, it gives CASSYRQVNYGYTF.

This chain connects TRBV5-5 to TRBJ1-6, with D unresolved. CDR1 is SGHKS, CDR2 YYEKEE, per germline (reference sequence). This CDR3 region has 15 residues. Trimming left V 4 bases short and J 9 bases short, with 17 bases between. DNA of the CDR3: TGTGCCAGCAGCCCACACCCCTCCTTGGTTTCACCCCTCCACTTT. Its translation is CASSPHPSLVSPLHF. The full variable domain, with the rest looked up from reference TRBV5-5 and TRBJ1-6, is DAGVTQSPTHLIKTRGQQVTLRCSPISGHKSVSWYQQVLGQGPQFIFQYYEKEERGRGNFPDRFSARQFPNYSSELNVNALLLGDSALYLCASSPHPSLVSPLHFGNGTRLTVT.

The chain carries TRBV5-1 and TRBJ2-2, with D possibly matching TRBD2 (6 bases). Germline CDR1 SGHRS, CDR2 YFSETQ. Trimming removed 4 bases from V and 7 bases from J, with 14 bases in between. The CDR3 covers 14 residues. CDR3 DNA sequence: TGCGCCAGCAGCACCAGGGACTTAGGCGGGGAGCTGTTTTTT. It codes for CASSTRDLGGELFF.

The V call is TRBV29-1, the J call TRBJ1-4, with a tentative D call TRBD1 (6 bases). V was cut by 6 bases and J by 7 bases, with 15 bases left in between. Germline V gives CDR1 SQVTM, CDR2 ANQGSEA. The CDR3 has 13 residues. CDR3 DNA: TGCAGCGTAGCAGGGGTCCTTGGTGAAAAACTGTTTTTT. As protein: CSVAGVLGEKLFF.